This T cell receptor (beta chain) was recovered during a study of CD8 T cells in ankylosing spondylitis (dated by TCRdb to the late 2010s). Looking at the study overall: T cell receptor beta repertoires were profiled in healthy donors and ankylosing spondylitis patients so that disease-linked TCR variants could be found. The whole study cohort included 85 to 120 healthy donors and roughly 24 ankylosing spondylitis patients. Samples of peripheral blood were taken, and for ankylosing spondylitis patients, synovial fluid was collected as well.

There are 16 amino acids in the CDR3, from cysteine to phenylalanine inclusive. Only the CDR3 portion is preserved as DNA: 48 bases, with reading frame beginning at the first base. The junction carries 16 bases between V and J, which are trimmed by 4 bases and 2 bases respectively. According to the germline V gene (reference sequence), CDR1 reads SGHKS and CDR2 reads YYEKEE. Study-wide conclusions, independent of this receptor: The disease-linked clones showed a CD8+ phenotype and occurred at relatively low frequencies in peripheral blood. Blood from ankylosing spondylitis patients appeared to be characterized by a TCR beta motif composed of under 10 highly homologous amino acid variants. Some motif variants were previously reported in synovial fluid and blood of reactive arthritis patients, suggesting common disease-initiation mechanisms. The disease-linked clones were reported as significantly enriched in matched synovial fluid samples from ankylosing spondylitis patients.

The listed sequencing device is Illumina HiSeq 2500. Quantitative 5'-RACE with molecular barcodes was the method used to prepare the TCR beta libraries. Per the authors' processing: To identify disease-linked TCR variants, a new computational method was used, one built on a probabilistic model of VDJ rearrangement. Using fastp trimming at Q25 and MiXCR clonotype assembly, TCRdb reanalyzed the public sequencing data and kept in-frame beta chains. Rows merge per CDR3 protein into single entries with the most common DNA and genes. The V and J calls follow TCRdb's processing rather than the paper's. In all, the sample holds some 120,000 distinct CDR3 sequences, and roughly 13% of those were seen once. 2.5% to 3.5% of the sample is taken by the ten largest. This clonotype was counted ten times or more. What antigen it recognizes has not been identified. Base qualities are not recorded, but no much larger clone differs from it by a single base.

The sequence derives from a female donor with ankylosing spondylitis or in good health (not recorded which). The V and J segments used are TRBV5-5 and TRBJ2-1; confidence is insufficient to name the D gene. The sample consisted of blood, either unsorted or a sorted T cell fraction (not recorded which). The nucleotide sequence reads TGTGCCAGCAGCCACGGAAGGCCTTCCGCCTACAATGAGCAGTTCTTC. Translated, it gives CASSHGRPSAYNEQFF.